Included here is one T cell receptor (beta chain) sequence, with context. The antigen is not known. This entry belongs to a study of post-analysis software for immune sequencing data. Study findings and constraints: Patients carried 4 or 5 TRBV segments more frequently than controls did, and TRBV5-6, TRBV5-1 and TRBV20-1 were among them.

This CDR3 has 14 residues. V dropped 0 bases and J dropped 3 bases, with 9 bases sitting between them. Germline V gene sequence: CDR1 DFQATT, CDR2 SNEGSKA (reference sequence). Prepared libraries of TCR beta cDNA carried unique molecular identifiers. TCRdb redid the calling of the PCR reads with MiXCR, one entry per CDR3 protein. The data hold fewer than 900,000 distinct CDR3 sequences, with around 46% observed a single time. This clonotype was obtained from a girl aged 5 to 17 with multiple sclerosis. The sample taken for sequencing was blood. The chain combines TRBV20-1 with TRBJ1-5; a possible D gene is TRBD1 (6 bases). The CDR3: CSARESGDNQPQHF. The CDR3 bases are TGCAGTGCTAGAGAGTCAGGGGACAATCAGCCCCAGCATTTT.